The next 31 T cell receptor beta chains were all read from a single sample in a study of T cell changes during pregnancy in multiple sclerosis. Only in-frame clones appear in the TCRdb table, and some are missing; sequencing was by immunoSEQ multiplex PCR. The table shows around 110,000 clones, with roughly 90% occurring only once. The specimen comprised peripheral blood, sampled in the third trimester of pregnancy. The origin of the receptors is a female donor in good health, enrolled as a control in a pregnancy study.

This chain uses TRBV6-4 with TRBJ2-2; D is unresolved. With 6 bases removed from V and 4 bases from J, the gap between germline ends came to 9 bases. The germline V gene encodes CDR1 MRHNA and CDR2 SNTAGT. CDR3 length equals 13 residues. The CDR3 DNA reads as TGTGCCAGCAGCCTGGAGAGCACCGGGGAGCTGTTTTTT. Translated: CASSLESTGELFF.

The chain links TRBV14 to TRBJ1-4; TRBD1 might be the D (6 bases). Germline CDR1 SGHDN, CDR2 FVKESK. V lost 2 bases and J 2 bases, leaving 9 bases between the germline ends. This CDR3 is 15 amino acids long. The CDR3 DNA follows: TGTGCCAGCAGCCAACACAGGGTTACTAATGAAAAACTGTTTTTT. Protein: CASSQHRVTNEKLFF.

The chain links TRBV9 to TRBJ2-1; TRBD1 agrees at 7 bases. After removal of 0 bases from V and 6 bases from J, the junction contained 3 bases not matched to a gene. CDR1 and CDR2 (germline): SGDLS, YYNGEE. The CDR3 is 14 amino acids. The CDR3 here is CASSVGQGRNEQFF. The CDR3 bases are TGTGCCAGCAGCGTAGGACAGGGACGCAATGAGCAGTTCTTC.

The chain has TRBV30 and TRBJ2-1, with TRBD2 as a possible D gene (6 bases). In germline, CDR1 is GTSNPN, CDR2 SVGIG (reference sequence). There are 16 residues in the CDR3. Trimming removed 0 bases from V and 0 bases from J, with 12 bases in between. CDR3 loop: CAWSVLASPSYNEQFF. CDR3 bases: TGTGCCTGGAGTGTCCTAGCGTCACCCTCCTACAATGAGCAGTTCTTC.

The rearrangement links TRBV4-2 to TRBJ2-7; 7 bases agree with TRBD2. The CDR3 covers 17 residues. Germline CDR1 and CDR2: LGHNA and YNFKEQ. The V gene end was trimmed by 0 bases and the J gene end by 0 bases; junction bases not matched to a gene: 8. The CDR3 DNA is TGTGCCAGCAGCCAAGATTCGAGGACTAGTCTCTCCTACGAGCAGTACTTC. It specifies CASSQDSRTSLSYEQYF.

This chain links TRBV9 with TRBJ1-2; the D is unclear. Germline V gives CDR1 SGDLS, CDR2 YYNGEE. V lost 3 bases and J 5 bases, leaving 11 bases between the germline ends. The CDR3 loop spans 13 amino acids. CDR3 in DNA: TGTGCCAGCAGCGGACAAACACGGTATGGCTACACCTTC. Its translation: CASSGQTRYGYTF.

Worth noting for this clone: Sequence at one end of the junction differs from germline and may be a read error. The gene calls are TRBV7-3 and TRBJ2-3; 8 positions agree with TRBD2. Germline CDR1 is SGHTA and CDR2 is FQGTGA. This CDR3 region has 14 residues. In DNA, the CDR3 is TGTGCCAGCAGCTTAGGCGGGGGGTACTTCCGACGTGTCTTT. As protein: CASSLGGGYFRRVF.

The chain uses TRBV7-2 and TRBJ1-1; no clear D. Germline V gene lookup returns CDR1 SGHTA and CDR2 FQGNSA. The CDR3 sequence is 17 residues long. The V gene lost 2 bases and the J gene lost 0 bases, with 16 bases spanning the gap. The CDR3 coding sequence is TGTGCCAGCAGCTTATTCTTCGGCCAGCGCTTGAACACTGAAGCTTTCTTT. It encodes CASSLFFGQRLNTEAFF.

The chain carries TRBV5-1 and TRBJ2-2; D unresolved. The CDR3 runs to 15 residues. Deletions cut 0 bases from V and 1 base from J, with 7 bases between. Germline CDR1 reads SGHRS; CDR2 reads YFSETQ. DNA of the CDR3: TGCGCCAGCAGCTTGGGACTTAGGAACACCGGGGAGCTGTTTTTT. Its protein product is CASSLGLRNTGELFF.

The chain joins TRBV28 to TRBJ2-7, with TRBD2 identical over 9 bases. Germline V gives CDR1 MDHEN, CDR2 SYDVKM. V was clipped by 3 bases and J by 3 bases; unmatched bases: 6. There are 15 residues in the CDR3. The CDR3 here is CASSFPAGGLYEQYF. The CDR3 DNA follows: TGTGCCAGCAGTTTCCCTGCGGGGGGGCTCTACGAGCAGTACTTC.

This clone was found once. CDR3 sequence: CASSGDRGVINEQFF. The CDR3 DNA is TGTGCCAGCAGTGGAGACAGGGGGGTGATCAATGAGCAGTTCTTC. This chain uses TRBV25-1 with TRBJ2-1; 9 bases fit TRBD1. Trimming took 4 bases from V and 6 from J; bases not matched to a gene: 7. CDR3 length equals 15 residues. From germline, CDR1 is MGHDK and CDR2 SYGVNS.

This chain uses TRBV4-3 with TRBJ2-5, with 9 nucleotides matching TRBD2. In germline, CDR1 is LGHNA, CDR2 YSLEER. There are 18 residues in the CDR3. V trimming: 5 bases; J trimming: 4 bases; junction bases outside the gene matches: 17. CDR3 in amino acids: CASSFALGGGASGETQYF. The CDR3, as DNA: TGCGCCAGCAGCTTCGCTTTGGGCGGGGGGGCATCAGGAGAGACCCAGTACTTC.

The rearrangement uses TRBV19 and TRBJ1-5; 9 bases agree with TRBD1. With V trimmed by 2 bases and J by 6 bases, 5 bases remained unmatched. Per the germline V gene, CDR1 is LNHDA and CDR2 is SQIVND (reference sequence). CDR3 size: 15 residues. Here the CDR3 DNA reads TGTGCCAGTAGTATATGGGGACAGGGCCCTCAGCCCCAGCATTTT. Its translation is CASSIWGQGPQPQHF.

The CDR3 reads CAWRRQGGNTEAFF. The DNA for the CDR3 is TGTGCCTGGAGGAGACAGGGGGGGAACACTGAAGCTTTCTTT. The J gene is TRBJ1-1, the V gene TRBV30; TRBD1 matches at 9 bases. With 3 bases clipped from V and 1 base from J, the junction kept 3 bases outside the gene matches. Germline CDR1 is GTSNPN and CDR2 is SVGIG (reference sequence). This CDR3 comprises 14 residues.

The CDR3 loop is CASSPKTSAVSTDTQYF. CDR3 sequence (DNA): TGTGCCAGCAGCCCTAAGACTAGCGCGGTTTCCACAGATACGCAGTATTTT. The chain recombines TRBV7-2 with TRBJ2-3; 8 positions agree with TRBD2. This CDR3 is 17 amino acids long. The V gene's germline CDR1 is SGHTA and CDR2 FQGNSA. Trimming took 5 bases from V and 2 from J; bases not matched to a gene: 12.

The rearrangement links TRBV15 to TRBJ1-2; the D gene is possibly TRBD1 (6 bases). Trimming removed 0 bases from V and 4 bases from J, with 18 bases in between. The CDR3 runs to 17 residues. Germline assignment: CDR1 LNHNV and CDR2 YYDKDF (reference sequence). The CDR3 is CATSRDTLGGGSYGYTF. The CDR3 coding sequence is TGTGCCACCAGCAGAGATACCCTCGGCGGGGGCAGCTATGGCTACACCTTC.

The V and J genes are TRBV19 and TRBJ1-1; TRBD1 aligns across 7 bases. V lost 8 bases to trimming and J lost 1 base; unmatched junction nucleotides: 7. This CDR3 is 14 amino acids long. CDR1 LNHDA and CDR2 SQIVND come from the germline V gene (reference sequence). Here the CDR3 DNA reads TGTGCCAGTTATAAACAGGGGTCGAACACTGAAGCTTTCTTT. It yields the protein CASYKQGSNTEAFF.

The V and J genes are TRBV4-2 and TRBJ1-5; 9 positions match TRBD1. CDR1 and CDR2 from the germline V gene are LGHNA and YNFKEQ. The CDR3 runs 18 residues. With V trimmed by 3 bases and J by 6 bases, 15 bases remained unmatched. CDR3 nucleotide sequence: TGTGCCAGCAGCCAGGGCACAGGGGGCGCAGGACGGGGTCAGCCCCAGCATTTT. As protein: CASSQGTGGAGRGQPQHF.

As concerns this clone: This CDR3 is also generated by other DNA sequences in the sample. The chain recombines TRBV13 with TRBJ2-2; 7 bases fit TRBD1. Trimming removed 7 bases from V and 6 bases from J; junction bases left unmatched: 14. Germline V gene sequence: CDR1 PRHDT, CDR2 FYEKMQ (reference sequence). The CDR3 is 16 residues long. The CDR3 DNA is TGTGCCAGCACTCTACGGGCAGGGGGTAGTTCCGGGGAGCTGTTTTTT. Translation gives CASTLRAGGSSGELFF.

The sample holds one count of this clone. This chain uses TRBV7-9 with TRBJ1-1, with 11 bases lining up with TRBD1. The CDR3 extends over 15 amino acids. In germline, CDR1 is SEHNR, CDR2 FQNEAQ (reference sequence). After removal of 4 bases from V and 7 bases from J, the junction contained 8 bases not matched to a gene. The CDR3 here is CASSSLGTGGREAFF. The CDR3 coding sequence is TGTGCCAGCAGCTCTTTAGGGACAGGGGGTCGTGAAGCTTTCTTT.

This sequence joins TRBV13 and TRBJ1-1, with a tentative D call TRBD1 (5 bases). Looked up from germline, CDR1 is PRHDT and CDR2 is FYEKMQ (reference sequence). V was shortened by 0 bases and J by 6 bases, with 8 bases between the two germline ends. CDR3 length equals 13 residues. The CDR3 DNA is TGTGCCAGCAGCTTAGGTGGGGGGTCTGAAGCTTTCTTT. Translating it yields CASSLGGGSEAFF.

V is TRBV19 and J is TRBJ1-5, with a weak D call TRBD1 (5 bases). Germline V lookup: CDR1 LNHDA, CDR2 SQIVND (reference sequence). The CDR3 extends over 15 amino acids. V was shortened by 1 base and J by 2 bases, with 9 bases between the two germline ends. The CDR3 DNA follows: TGTGCCAGTAGTATAGGGACAAGGGGCAATCAGCCCCAGCATTTT. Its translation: CASSIGTRGNQPQHF. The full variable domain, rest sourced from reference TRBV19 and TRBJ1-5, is DGGITQSPKYLFRKEGQNVTLSCEQNLNHDAMYWYRQDPGQGLRLIYYSQIVNDFQKGDIAEGYSVSREKKESFPLTVTSAQKNPTAFYLCASSIGTRGNQPQHFGDGTRLSIL.

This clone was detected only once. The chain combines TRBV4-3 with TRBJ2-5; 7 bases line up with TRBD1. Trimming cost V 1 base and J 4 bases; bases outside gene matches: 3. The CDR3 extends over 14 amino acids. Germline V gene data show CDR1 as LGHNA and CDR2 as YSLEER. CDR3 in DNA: TGCGCCAGCAGCCAAGTGAGGGGGCGAGAGACCCAGTACTTC. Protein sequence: CASSQVRGRETQYF.

The CDR3 coding sequence is TGCAGCGCTAGGCGGGGGACGAACACCGGGGAGCTGTTTTTT. Amino acids: CSARRGTNTGELFF. The genes are TRBV29-1 and TRBJ2-2; TRBD2 agrees at 7 bases. Germline V CDR1 and CDR2: SQVTM, ANQGSEA. Trimming took 7 bases from V and 0 from J; bases not matched to a gene: 5. CDR3 size: 14 residues.

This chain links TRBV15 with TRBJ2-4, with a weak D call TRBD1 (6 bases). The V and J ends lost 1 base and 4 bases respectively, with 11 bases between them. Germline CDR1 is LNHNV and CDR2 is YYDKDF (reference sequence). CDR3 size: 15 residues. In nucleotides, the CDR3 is TGTGCCACCAGCAGAGGAGGGACACAGAAAAACATTCAGTACTTC. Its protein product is CATSRGGTQKNIQYF.

The CDR3 DNA follows: TGTGCCAGCAGCTTAGAGGGGGCCCACCATACGCAGTATTTT. It is translated as CASSLEGAHHTQYF. V and J are TRBV11-3 and TRBJ2-3, with D tentatively TRBD1 (6 bases). Germline loops: CDR1 SGHNT, CDR2 YENEEA. The CDR3 contains 14 residues. V dropped 0 bases and J dropped 7 bases, with 11 bases sitting between them.

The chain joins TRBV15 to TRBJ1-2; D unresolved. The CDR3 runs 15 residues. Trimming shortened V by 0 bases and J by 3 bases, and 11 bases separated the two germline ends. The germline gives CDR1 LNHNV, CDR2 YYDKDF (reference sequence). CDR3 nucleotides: TGTGCCACCAGCAGAGATTACGGGGTGGACTATGGCTACACCTTC. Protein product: CATSRDYGVDYGYTF.

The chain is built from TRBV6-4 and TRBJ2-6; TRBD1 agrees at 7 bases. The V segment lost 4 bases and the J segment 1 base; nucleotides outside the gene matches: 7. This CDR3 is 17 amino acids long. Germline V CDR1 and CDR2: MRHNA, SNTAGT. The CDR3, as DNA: TGTGCCAGCAGTGGACAGGGTAGTAGTTCTGGGGCCAACGTCCTGACTTTC. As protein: CASSGQGSSSGANVLTF.

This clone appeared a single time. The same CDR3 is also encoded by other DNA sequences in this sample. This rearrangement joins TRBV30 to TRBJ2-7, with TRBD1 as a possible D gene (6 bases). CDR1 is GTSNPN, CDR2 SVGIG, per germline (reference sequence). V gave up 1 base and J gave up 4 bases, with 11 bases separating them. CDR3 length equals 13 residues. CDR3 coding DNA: TGTGCCTGGAGTGGTGTAGGGGGATACGAGCAGTACTTC. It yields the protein CAWSGVGGYEQYF.

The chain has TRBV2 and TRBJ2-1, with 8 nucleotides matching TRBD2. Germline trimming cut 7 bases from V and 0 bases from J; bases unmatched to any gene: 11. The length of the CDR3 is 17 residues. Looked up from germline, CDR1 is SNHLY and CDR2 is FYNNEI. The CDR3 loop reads CASTPPGGDSSYNEQFF. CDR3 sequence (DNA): TGTGCCAGCACCCCTCCCGGGGGGGATTCCTCCTACAATGAGCAGTTCTTC.

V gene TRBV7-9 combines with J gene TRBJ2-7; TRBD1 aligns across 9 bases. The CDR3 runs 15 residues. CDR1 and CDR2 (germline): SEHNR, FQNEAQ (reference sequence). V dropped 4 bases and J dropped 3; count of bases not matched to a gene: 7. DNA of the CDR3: TGTGCCAGCAGCTCTCCGGGACAGGGAAACTACGAGCAGTACTTC. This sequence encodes CASSSPGQGNYEQYF.